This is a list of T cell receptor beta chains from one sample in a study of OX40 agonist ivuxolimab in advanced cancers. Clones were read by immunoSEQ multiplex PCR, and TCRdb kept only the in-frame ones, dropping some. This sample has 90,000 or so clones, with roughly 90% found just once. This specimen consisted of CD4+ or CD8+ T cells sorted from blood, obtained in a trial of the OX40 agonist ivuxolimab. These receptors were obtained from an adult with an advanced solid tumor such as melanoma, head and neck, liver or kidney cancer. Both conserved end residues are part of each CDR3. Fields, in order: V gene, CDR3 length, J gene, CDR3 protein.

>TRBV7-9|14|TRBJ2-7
CASSAGTGSYEQYF
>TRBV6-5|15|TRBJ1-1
CASSYSGRGNTEAFF
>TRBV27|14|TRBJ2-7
CASKSGTGGNEQYF
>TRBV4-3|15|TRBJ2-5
CASSQDGDRQETQYF
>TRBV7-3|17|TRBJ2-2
CASSPGPTGRGTGELFF
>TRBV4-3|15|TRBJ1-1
CASSRGRVMNTEAFF
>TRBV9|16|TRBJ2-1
CASSPPAGGGDNEQFF
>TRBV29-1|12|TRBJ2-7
CSVWYTGGEQYF
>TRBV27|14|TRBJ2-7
CASSSFSGTYEQYF
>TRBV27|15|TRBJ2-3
CASSRGWVSTDTQYF
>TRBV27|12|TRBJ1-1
CASSPSTGEAFF
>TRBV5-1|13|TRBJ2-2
CASSLELAGELFF
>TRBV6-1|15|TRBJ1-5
CASSEYTGRNQPQHF
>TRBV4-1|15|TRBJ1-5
CASSLTGKTNQPQHF
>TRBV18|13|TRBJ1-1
CASSPAVNTEAFF
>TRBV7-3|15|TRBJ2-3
CASSRLAGDLDTQYF
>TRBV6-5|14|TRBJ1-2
CASSGQGIYYGYTF
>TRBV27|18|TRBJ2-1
CASSFRPLAGFSYNEQFF
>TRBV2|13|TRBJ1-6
CASTRAINSPLHF
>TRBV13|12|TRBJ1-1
CASSLADRGAFF
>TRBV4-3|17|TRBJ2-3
CASSQKLAGGRTDTQYF
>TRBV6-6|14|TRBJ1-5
CASSWTGVSQPQHF
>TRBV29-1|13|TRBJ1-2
CSVTGGREYGYTF
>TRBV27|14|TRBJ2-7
CASSLLGASYEQYF
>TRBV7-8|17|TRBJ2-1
CASSLIRGGGHDNEQFF
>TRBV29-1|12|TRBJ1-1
CSGVHGNTEAFF
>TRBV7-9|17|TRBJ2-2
CASSFPSGSRNTGELFF
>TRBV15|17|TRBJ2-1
CATSRDRGPLGNNEQFF
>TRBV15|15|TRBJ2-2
CATSRRTSPSGELFF
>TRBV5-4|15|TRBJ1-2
CASSLDVGPHDGYTF
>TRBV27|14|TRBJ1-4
CASSLRGGGEKLFF
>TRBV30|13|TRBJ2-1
CAWSGAGGNEQFF
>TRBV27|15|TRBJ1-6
CASSVRRHYNSPLHF
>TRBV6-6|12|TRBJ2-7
CASSYVRNEQYF
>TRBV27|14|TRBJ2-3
CASSLRQGTDTQYF
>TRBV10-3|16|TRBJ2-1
CAISESGQPIYNEQFF
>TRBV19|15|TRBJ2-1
CASSMPATKNNEQFF
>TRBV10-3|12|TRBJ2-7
CAISEYSYEQYF
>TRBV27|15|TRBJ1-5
CASSPGTGGRQPQHF
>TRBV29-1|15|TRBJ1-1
CSVEGLDREAGGAFF
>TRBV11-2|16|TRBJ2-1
CASSPRRGEGHNEQFF
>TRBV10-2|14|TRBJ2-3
CATRGLANTDTQYF
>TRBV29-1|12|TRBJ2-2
CSGNGGTGELFF
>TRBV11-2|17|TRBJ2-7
CASSQRTGVVGQYEQYF
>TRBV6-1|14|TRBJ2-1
CASSSQAYYNEQFF